This T cell receptor (beta chain) was identified during a study of blood T cells in healthy people across ages. Study in general: With template switching, about one barcoded beta molecule was captured per two T cells. Broader study findings: The donors' CMV status was not determined, possibly confounding changes in expanded clonotypes.

This clonotype was observed a handful of times. As yet, its antigen is unknown. The germline V and J ends were trimmed by 0 bases and 0 bases, with 8 bases remaining between them. CDR3 length equals 15 residues. Germline assignment: CDR1 LGHDT and CDR2 YNNKEL (reference sequence). The use of a sample-barcoded 5' primer and a J-beta primer mix characterized a second PCR of about 7 to 12 cycles. Each single sample gave us at least 2.5 million CDR3-containing paired-end reads. One entry per CDR3 protein, called by TCRdb with MiXCR from the 5' RACE reads. There are over 1.5 million distinct CDR3 sequences in the sample; about 49% occur only once, and 2.1% lies in the top ten.

Sequencing input: blood. The TCR was taken from a woman aged 40 to 55 in good health. The chain links TRBV3-1 to TRBJ2-5, with D possibly TRBD2 on 6 matching bases. The CDR3 sequence is CASSQDGGNQETQYF. Written as DNA, the CDR3 is TGTGCCAGCAGCCAAGACGGGGGAAACCAAGAGACCCAGTACTTC.